This TCR beta chain stems from a study of OX40 agonist ivuxolimab in advanced cancers. Across the whole study: Patients' therapy was ivuxolimab, an antibody that acts as an agonist of OX40 (CD134). Those enrolled were about 82% male, with a mean age of 60 years and ages from 23 to 79.

This clone has just one count. Its antigen is unidentified. Using immunoSEQ multiplex PCR, the repertoire was profiled, and TCRdb retains in-frame clones only, with some absent. The repertoire holds tens of thousands of clones, with less than 95% as singletons. This CDR3 is built from 11 residues. V shed 6 bases and J 10 bases; nucleotides not matched to a gene: 7. Germline V gene sequence: CDR1 SQVTM, CDR2 ANQGSEA. Findings and caveats of the study: Circulating CD4+ and CD8+ T cells showed clonal expansion by week 6 at 0.1 to 3.0 mg/kg.

Source: CD4+ or CD8+ T cells sorted from blood, taken in a trial of the OX40 agonist ivuxolimab. The chain recombines TRBV29-1 with TRBJ1-2; TRBD1 matches 8 bases. The origin of this receptor is an adult with an advanced solid tumor such as melanoma, head and neck, liver or kidney cancer. The CDR3 reads CSVSRDRHYTF. CDR3 in DNA: TGCAGCGTGAGCAGGGACAGGCACTACACCTTC.